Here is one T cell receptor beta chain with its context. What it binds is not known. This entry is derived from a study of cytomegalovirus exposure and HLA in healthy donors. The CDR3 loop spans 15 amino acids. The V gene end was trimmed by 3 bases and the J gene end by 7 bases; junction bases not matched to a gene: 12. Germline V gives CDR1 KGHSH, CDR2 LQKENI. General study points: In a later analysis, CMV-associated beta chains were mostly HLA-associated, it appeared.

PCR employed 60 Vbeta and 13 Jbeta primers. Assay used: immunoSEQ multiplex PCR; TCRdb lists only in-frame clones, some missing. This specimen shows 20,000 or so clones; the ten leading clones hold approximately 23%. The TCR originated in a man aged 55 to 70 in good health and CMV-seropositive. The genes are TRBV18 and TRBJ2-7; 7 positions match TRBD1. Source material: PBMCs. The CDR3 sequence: CASSPRWDSPQEQYF. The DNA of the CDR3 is TGTGCCAGCTCACCCCGTTGGGACAGCCCCCAAGAGCAGTACTTC.